The 8 T cell receptor beta chains below all came from one sample that was sequenced in a study of T cell changes during pregnancy in multiple sclerosis. The method was immunoSEQ multiplex PCR; TCRdb's version includes in-frame clones alone and lacks a portion of them. There are about 70,000 clones in the sample; around 90% occur only once, and 0.29% lies in the top ten. The sample here was CD4+ T cells from peripheral blood mononuclear cells, taken after pregnancy. These receptors were taken from a female donor with multiple sclerosis, enrolled in a pregnancy study.

The chain couples TRBV28 to TRBJ2-7, with 10 bases aligning to TRBD2. V lost 6 bases, J lost 3 bases, and 11 bases stayed unmatched. CDR3 length equals 16 residues. Germline CDR1 is MDHEN and CDR2 is SYDVKM. The CDR3 DNA is TGTGCCAGCAGCAAAGCTAGCGGGAGAGGATACTACGAGCAGTACTTC. Protein sequence: CASSKASGRGYYEQYF. Using reference TRBV28 and TRBJ2-7 for the parts outside the CDR3, the full variable domain is DVKVTQSSRYLVKRTGEKVFLECVQDMDHENMFWYRQDPGLGLRLIYFSYDVKMKEKGDIPEGYSVSREKKERFSLILESASTNQTSMYLCASSKASGRGYYEQYFGPGTRLTVT.

The DNA for the CDR3 is TGTGCCAGCAGTTTCCTCCAGGGGGAGGTCACAGATACGCAGTATTTT. It is translated as CASSFLQGEVTDTQYF. The J gene is TRBJ2-3, the V gene TRBV28, with D possibly TRBD1 on 7 matching bases. Germline V gives CDR1 MDHEN, CDR2 SYDVKM. V dropped 3 bases and J dropped 2 bases, with 15 bases sitting between them. The CDR3 extends over 16 amino acids.

The J gene is TRBJ2-3, the V gene TRBV28; D remains unclear. From germline, CDR1 is MDHEN and CDR2 SYDVKM. V was shortened by 3 bases and J by 0 bases, with 7 bases between the two germline ends. The CDR3 length is 14 residues. The CDR3 nucleotides are TGTGCCAGCAGTTTGCCAGTTAGCACAGATACGCAGTATTTT. It encodes CASSLPVSTDTQYF. Complete variable domain (other parts from reference TRBV28 and TRBJ2-3): DVKVTQSSRYLVKRTGEKVFLECVQDMDHENMFWYRQDPGLGLRLIYFSYDVKMKEKGDIPEGYSVSREKKERFSLILESASTNQTSMYLCASSLPVSTDTQYFGPGTRLTVL.

The rearrangement links TRBV27 to TRBJ2-7; TRBD2 might be the D (5 bases). This CDR3 is built from 15 residues. Trimming removed 0 bases from V and 3 bases from J, with 12 bases in between. Per the germline V gene, CDR1 is MNHEY and CDR2 is SMNVEV (reference sequence). As DNA, the CDR3 is TGTGCCAGCAGTTTATCACGCGGGCCCCTCTACGAGCAGTACTTC. Translating it yields CASSLSRGPLYEQYF.

This clone was counted ten times or more. The chain recombines TRBV7-8 with TRBJ2-2; the D gene is possibly TRBD2 (5 bases). The CDR3 consists of 15 residues. V shed 1 base and J shed 3 bases, with 9 bases lying between them. CDR1 is SGHVS and CDR2 is FQNEAQ in the germline V gene. CDR3: CASSLDWRDTGELFF. CDR3 DNA sequence: TGTGCCAGCAGCTTAGATTGGCGGGACACCGGGGAGCTGTTTTTT.

The chain couples TRBV11-3 to TRBJ2-1, with 10 bases matching TRBD1. Per germline, CDR1 SGHNT and CDR2 YENEEA. J lost 8 bases, V lost 1 base, and 2 bases had no gene match. CDR3 length: 14 residues. The CDR3 bases are TGTGCCAGCAGCTTAGCGGGACAGGGGCATGAGCAGTTCTTC. Its translation is CASSLAGQGHEQFF.

V usage is TRBV6-1 and J usage is TRBJ2-3; 12 bases agree with TRBD2. CDR1 and CDR2 (germline): MNHNS, SASEGT. The CDR3 has 17 amino acids. V shed 4 bases and J 1 base; nucleotides not matched to a gene: 6. The CDR3 nucleotides read TGTGCCAGCAGTGGTTCTAGCGGGGGGGCGGGCACAGATACGCAGTATTTT. Amino acid sequence: CASSGSSGGAGTDTQYF.

The chain recombines TRBV5-8 with TRBJ1-3, with TRBD1 matching over 7 bases. With 4 bases clipped from V and 0 bases from J, the junction kept 4 bases outside the gene matches. In germline, CDR1 is SGHTS, CDR2 YDEGEE. This CDR3 region has 15 residues. The CDR3 loop is CASSLGQISGNTIYF. Here the CDR3 DNA reads TGTGCCAGCAGCCTGGGACAGATCTCTGGAAACACCATATATTTT.